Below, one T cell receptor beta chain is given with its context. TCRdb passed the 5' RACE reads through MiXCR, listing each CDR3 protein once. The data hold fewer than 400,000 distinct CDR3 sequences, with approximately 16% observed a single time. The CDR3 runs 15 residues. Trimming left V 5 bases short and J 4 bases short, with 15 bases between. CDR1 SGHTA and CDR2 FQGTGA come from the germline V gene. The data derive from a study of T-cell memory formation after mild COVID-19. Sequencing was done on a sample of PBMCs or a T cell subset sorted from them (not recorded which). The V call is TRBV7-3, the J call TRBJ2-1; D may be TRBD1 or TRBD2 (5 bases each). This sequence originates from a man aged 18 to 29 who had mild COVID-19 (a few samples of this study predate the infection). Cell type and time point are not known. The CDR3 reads CASSNGRDGYNEQFF. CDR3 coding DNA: TGTGCCAGCAGCAATGGACGGGACGGTTACAATGAGCAGTTCTTC.